The TCR beta chain under discussion was sequenced for a study of cytomegalovirus exposure and HLA in healthy donors. The PCR was carried out with 60 Vbeta primers and 13 Jbeta primers. Per the study methods: An analysis performed later counted about 80 million unique TCR beta chains (roughly 11 million of them shared). The table came from immunoSEQ multiplex PCR; TCRdb's copy has only in-frame clones and leaves some out. V, J and clone size were drawn from that table, and D and trimming were deduced from the DNA. With 35,000 to 45,000 clones in the sample, the ten largest clones hold over 3.5%. Germline V gene lookup returns CDR1 GTSNPN and CDR2 SVGIG (reference sequence). The CDR3 runs to 11 residues. The ends were cut back, 2 bases at V and 6 bases at J, with 8 bases in the middle.

Sequencing was done on a sample of PBMCs. This sequence was found in a male donor in good health and CMV-seronegative. The J gene is TRBJ2-7, the V gene TRBV30, with unresolved D. The CDR3 DNA follows: TGTGCCTGGAGTCCCTCCCGCGAGCAGTACTTC. It translates to CAWSPSREQYF. The variable domain in full, with the rest retrieved from reference TRBV30 and TRBJ2-7, is SQTIHQWPATLVQPVGSPLSLECTVEGTSNPNLYWYRQAAGRGLQLLFYSVGIGQISSEVPQNLSASRPQDRQFILSSKKLLLSDSGFYLCAWSPSREQYFGPGTRLTVT.